This T cell receptor (beta chain) was recovered during a study of Ad26.COV2.S vaccination and SARS-CoV-2 variants. Study details: Sample donor was a member of the COV1001 Ad26.COV2.S trial arm. Intramuscularly, Ad26.COV2.S was given either once or twice, 56 days apart. General observations from the study: The breadth of spike-specific CD8+ and CD4+ T cell responses after vaccination was reportedly substantial. The analyses of TCR breadth and depth may have understated the size of total T cell responses.

Assay used: immunoSEQ multiplex PCR; TCRdb lists only in-frame clones, some missing. The repertoire includes 400,000 to 450,000 clones, about 92% of them detected once, and about 1.7% sits in the top ten. Regarding this clone: What it binds is not known.

Losses at the gene ends were 6 bases for V and 3 bases for J; bases not matched to a gene: 10. This CDR3 is built from 15 residues. CDR1 and CDR2 (germline): MNHNY, SVGAGI (reference sequence). Treatment reported: approximately 18 received Ad26.COV2.S at low or high dose, single or two shots; a few received placebo; per-sample allocation not given. Material that was analyzed had been drawn on day 63 after the first vaccine or placebo injection. The chain uses TRBV6-6 and TRBJ1-1, with 7 positions matching TRBD1. Source: peripheral blood, taken in a trial of Ad26.COV2.S vaccine versus placebo. The receptor was isolated from a person aged 18 to 65 who received the Ad26.COV2.S COVID-19 vaccine or a placebo. In DNA form, the CDR3 reads TGTGCCAGCAGCCGTAAGGGACAGCGCGACACTGAAGCTTTCTTT. The encoded protein is CASSRKGQRDTEAFF.